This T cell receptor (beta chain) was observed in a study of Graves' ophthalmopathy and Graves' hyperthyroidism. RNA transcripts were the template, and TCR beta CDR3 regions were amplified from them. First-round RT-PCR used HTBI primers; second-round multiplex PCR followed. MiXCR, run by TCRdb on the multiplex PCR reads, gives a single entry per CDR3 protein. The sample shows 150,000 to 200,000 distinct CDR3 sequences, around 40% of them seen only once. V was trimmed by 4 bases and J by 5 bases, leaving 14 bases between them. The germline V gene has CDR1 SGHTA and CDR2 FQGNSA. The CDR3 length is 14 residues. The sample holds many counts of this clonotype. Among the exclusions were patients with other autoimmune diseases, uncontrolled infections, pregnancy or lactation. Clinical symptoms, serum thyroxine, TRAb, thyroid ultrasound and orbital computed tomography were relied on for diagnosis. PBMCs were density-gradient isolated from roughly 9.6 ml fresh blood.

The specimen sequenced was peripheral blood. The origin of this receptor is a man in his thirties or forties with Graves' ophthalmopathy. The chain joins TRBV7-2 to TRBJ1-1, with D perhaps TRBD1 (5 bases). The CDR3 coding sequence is TGTGCCAGCAGCTCCGACGGGGGGGGGACTGAAGCTTTCTTT. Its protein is CASSSDGGGTEAFF.